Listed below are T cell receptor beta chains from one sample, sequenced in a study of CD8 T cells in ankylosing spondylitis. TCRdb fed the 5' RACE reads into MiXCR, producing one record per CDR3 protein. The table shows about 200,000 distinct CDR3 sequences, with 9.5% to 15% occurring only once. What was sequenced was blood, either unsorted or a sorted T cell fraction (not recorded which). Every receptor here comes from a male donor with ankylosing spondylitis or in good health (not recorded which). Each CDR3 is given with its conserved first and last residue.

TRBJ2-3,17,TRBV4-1,CASSPPGLAGGADTQYF
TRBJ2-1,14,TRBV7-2,CASSPTPGVNEQFF
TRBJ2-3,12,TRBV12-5,CASGSRWDTQYF
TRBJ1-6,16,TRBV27,CASSAGGPIYNSPLHF
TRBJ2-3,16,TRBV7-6,CASSADGLAGTDTQYF
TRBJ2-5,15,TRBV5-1,CASSLRQGRVETQYF
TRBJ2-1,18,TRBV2,CASSEARWETSGRGRQFF
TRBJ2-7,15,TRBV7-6,CASSPIYEEGAEQYF
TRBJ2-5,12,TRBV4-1,CASSQDRDPTHF
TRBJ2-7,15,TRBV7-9,CASSLANGQSHEQYF
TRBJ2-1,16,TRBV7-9,CASSPPGGVPYNEQFF
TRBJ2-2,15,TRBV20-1,CSAKAGGPQAGELFF
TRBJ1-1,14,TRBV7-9,CASSPVQGIPEAFF
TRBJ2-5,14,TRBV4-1,CASSPPSGQETQYF
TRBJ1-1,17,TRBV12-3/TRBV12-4,CASSFLPGASLMFEAFF
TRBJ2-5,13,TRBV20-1,CSAKGLAAYTQYF
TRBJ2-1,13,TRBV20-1,CSASRAVGNEQFF
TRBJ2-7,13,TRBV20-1,CSARQGGSYEQYF
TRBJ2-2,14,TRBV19,CASRDLVPTGELFF
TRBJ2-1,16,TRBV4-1,CASSQEGDSSYNEQFF
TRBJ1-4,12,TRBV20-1,CTAGQGAGKLFF
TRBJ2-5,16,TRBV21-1,CASSKCFKAGWETQYF
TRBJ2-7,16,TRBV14,CASSQVYGPSSYEQYF
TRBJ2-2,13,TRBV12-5,CASGFPGVGELFF
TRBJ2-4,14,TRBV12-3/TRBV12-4,CASSLGWAKNIQYF
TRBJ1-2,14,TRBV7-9,CASSQDSLNYGYTF
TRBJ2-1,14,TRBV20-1,CSAASGETYNEQFF
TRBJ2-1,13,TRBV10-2,CASSGTERNEQFF
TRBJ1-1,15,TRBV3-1,CASSQDTGLNTEAFF
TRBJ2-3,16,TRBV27,CASSFGASGPTDTQYF
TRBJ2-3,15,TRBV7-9,CASSPPVRVLDTQYF
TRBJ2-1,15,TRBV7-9,CASSLSGTPGGEQFF
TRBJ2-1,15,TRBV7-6,CASSLFSSSYNEQFF
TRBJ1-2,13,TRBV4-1,CASSRDGVYGYTF
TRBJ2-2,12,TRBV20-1,CSASGLNGELFF
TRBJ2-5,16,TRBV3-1,CASSLGQGGSQETQYF
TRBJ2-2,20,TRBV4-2,CASSRLQLGVSQGNTGELFF